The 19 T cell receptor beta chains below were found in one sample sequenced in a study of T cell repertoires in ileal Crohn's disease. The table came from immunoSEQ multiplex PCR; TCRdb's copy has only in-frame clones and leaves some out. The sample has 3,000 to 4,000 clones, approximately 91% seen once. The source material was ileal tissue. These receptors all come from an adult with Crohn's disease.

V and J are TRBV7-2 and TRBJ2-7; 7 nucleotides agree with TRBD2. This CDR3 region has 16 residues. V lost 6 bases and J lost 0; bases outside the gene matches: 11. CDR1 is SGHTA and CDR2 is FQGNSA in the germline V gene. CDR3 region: CASSRKGLADSYEQYF. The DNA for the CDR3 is TGTGCCAGCAGTCGGAAGGGCCTAGCGGACTCCTACGAGCAGTACTTC. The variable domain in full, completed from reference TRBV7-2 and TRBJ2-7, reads GAGVSQSPSNKVTEKGKDVELRCDPISGHTALYWYRQSLGQGLEFLIYFQGNSAPDKSGLPSDRFSAERTGGSVSTLTIQRTQQEDSAVYLCASSRKGLADSYEQYFGPGTRLTVT.

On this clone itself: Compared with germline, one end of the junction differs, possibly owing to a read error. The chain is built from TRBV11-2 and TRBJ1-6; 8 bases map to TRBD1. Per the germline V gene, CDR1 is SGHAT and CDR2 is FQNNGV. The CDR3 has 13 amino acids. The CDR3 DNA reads TGTGCCAGCAGCTTAGCGGGGACAGGCCGGTGTTACTTT. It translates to CASSLAGTGRCYF.

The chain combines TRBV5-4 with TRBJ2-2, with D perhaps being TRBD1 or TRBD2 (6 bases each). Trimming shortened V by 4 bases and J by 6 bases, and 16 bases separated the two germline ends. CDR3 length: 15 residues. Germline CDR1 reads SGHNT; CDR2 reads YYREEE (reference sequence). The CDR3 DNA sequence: TGTGCCAGCAGCCGCGTGGGGGGCCGGTCCGGGGAGCTGTTTTTT. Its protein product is CASSRVGGRSGELFF.

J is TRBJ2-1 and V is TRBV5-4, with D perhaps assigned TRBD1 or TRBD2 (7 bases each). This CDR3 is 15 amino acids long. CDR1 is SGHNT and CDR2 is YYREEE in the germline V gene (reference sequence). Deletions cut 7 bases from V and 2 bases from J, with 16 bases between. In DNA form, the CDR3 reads TGTGCCAGCGTGCAGGGGGGGGGTACCTACAATGAGCAGTTCTTC. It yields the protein CASVQGGGTYNEQFF.

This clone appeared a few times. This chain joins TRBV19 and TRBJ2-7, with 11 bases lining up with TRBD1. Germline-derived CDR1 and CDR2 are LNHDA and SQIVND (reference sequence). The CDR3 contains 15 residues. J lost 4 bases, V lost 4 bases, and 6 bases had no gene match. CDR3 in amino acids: CASSTRTGGRYEQYF. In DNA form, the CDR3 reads TGTGCCAGTAGTACCCGGACAGGGGGCAGGTACGAGCAGTACTTC.

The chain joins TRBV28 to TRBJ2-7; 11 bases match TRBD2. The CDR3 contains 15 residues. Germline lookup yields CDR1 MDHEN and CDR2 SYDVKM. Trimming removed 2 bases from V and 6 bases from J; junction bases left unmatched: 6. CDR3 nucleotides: TGTGCCAGCAGTTTACCCCTAGCGGGAGGCAGCGAGCAGTACTTC. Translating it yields CASSLPLAGGSEQYF.

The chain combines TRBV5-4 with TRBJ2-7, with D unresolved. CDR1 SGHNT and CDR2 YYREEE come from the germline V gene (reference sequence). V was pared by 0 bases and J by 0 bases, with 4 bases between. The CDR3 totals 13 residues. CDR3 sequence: CASSLGYSYEQYF. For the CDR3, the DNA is TGTGCCAGCAGCTTGGGATACTCCTACGAGCAGTACTTC.

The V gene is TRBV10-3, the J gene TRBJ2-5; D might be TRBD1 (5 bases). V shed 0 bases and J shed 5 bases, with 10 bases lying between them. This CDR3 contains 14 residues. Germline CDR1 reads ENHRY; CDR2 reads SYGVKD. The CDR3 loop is CAISESKGVETQYF. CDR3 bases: TGTGCCATCAGTGAGTCGAAAGGGGTCGAGACCCAGTACTTC.

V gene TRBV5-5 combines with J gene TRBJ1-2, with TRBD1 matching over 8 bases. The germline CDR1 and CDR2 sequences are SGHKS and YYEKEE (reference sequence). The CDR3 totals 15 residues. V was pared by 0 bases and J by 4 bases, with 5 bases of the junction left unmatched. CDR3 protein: CASSLGQGAIYGYTF. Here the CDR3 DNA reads TGTGCCAGCAGCTTGGGGCAGGGGGCGATCTATGGCTACACCTTC.

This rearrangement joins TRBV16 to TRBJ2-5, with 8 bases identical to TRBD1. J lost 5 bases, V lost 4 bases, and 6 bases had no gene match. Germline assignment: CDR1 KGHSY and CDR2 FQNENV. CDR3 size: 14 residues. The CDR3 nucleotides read TGTGCCAGCAGCCCTCAGGGGGCGCGGGAGACCCAGTACTTC. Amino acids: CASSPQGARETQYF.

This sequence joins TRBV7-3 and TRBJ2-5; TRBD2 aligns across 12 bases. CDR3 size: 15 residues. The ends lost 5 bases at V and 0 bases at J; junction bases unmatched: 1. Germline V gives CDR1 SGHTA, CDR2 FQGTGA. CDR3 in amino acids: CASSLAGGHQETQYF. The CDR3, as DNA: TGTGCCAGCAGCCTAGCGGGGGGGCACCAAGAGACCCAGTACTTC.

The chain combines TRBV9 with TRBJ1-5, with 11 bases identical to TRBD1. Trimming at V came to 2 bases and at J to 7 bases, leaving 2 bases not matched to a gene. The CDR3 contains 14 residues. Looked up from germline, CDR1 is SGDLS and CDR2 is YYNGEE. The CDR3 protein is CASSVGQGGQPQHF. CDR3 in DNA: TGTGCCAGCAGCGTGGGACAGGGGGGACAGCCCCAGCATTTT. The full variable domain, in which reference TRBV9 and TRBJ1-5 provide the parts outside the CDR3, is DSGVTQTPKHLITATGQRVTLRCSPRSGDLSVYWYQQSLDQGLQFLIQYYNGEERAKGNILERFSAQQFPDLHSELNLSSLELGDSALYFCASSVGQGGQPQHFGDGTRLSIL.

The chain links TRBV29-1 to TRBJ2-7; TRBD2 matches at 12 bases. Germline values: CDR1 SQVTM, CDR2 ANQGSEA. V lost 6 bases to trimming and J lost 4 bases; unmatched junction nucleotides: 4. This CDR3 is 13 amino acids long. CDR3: CSVSGLAGYEQYF. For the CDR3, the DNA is TGCAGCGTCTCCGGACTAGCGGGGTACGAGCAGTACTTC.

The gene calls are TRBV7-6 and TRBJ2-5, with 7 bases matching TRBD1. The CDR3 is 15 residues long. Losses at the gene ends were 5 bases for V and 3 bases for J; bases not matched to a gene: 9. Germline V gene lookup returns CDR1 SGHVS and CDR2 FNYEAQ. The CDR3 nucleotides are TGTGCCAGCAGCGTAATCGGGACAGAGAAAGAGACCCAGTACTTC. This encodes CASSVIGTEKETQYF.

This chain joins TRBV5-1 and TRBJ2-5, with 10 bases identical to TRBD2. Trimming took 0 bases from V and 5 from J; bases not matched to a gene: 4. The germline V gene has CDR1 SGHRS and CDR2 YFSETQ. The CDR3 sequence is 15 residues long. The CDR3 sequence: CASSLGLAGVETQYF. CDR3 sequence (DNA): TGCGCCAGCAGCTTGGGGCTAGCGGGAGTTGAGACCCAGTACTTC. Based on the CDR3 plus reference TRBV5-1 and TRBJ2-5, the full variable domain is KAGVTQTPRYLIKTRGQQVTLSCSPISGHRSVSWYQQTPGQGLQFLFEYFSETQRNKGNFPGRFSGRQFSNSRSEMNVSTLELGDSALYLCASSLGLAGVETQYFGPGTRLLVL.

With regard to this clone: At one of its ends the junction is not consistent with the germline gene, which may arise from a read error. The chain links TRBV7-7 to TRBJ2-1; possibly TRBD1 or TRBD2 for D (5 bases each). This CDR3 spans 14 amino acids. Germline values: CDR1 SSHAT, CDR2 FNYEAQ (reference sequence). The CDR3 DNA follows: TGTGCTAGCAGCGAGGGGTCCCTAGGAGCTGAGCAGTTCTTC. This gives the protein CASSEGSLGAEQFF.

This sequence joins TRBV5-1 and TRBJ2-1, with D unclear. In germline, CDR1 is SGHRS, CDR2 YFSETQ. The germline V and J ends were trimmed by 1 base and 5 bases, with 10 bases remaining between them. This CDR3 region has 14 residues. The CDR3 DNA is TGCGCCAGCAGCTTGATCCCAGAGCACAATGAGCAGTTCTTC. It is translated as CASSLIPEHNEQFF.

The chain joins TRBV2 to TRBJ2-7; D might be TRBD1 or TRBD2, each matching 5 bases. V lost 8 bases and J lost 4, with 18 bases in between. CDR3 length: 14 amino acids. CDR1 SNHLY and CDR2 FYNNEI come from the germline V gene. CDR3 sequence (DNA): TGTGCCAGCCTGGGGACCTCCGTTGGGTACGAGCAGTACTTC. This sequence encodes CASLGTSVGYEQYF. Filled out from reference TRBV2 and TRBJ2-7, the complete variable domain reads EPEVTQTPSHQVTQMGQEVILRCVPISNHLYFYWYRQILGQKVEFLVSFYNNEISEKSEIFDDQFSVERPDGSNFTLKIRSTKLEDSAMYFCASLGTSVGYEQYFGPGTRLTVT.

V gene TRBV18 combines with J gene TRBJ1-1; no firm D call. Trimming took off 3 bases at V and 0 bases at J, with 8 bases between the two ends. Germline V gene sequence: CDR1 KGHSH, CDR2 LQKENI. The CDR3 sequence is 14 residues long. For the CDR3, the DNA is TGTGCCAGCTCACCGTGGACGCTGAACACTGAAGCTTTCTTT. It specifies CASSPWTLNTEAFF.